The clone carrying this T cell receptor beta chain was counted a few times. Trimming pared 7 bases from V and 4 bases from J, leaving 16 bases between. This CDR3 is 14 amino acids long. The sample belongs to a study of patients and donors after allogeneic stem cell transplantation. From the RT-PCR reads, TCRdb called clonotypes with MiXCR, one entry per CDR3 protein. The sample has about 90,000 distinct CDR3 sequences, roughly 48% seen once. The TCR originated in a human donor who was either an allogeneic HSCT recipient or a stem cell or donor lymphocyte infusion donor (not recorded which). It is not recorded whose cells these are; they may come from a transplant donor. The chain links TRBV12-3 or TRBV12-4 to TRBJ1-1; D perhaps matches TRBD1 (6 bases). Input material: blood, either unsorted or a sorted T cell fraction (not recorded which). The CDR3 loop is CASTPQGSVTEAFF. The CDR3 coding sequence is TGTGCCAGCACTCCTCAGGGGTCGGTCACTGAAGCTTTCTTT.